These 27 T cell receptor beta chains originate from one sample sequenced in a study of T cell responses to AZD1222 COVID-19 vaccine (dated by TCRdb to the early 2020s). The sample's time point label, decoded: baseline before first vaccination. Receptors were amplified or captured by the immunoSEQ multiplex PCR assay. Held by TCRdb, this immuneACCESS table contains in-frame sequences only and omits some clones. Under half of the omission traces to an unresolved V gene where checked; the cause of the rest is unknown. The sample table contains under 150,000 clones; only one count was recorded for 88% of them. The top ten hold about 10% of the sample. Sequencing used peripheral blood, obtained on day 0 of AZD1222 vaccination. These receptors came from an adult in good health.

CDR3 DNA: TGTGCCACCCGGCCCGGGACAACCAGCACAGATACGCAGTATTTT. Its translation is CATRPGTTSTDTQYF. V and J are TRBV6-1 and TRBJ2-3, with D possibly TRBD1 on 6 matching bases. The CDR3 has 15 residues. V lost 10 bases and J 0 bases, leaving 17 bases between the germline ends. Germline CDR1 is MNHNS and CDR2 is SASEGT.

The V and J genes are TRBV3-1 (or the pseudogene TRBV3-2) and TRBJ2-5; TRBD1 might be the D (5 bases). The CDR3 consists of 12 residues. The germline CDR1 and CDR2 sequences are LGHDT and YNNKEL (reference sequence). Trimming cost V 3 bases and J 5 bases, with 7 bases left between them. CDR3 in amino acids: CASSQQGETQYF. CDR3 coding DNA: TGTGCCAGCAGCCAGCAGGGCGAGACCCAGTACTTC.

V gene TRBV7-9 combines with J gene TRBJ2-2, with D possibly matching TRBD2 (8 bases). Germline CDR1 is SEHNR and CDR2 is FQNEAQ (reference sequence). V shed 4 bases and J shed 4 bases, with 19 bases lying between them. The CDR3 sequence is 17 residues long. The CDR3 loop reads CASSSLGRGLRTGELFF. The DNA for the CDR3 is TGTGCCAGCAGCTCCCTCGGGAGGGGGCTACGCACCGGGGAGCTGTTTTTT.

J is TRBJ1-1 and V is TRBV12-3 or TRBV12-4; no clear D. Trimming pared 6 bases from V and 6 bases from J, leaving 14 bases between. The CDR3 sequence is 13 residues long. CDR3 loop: CASSLRSTAEAFF. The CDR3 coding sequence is TGTGCCAGCAGCCTGAGGTCCACAGCTGAAGCTTTCTTT.

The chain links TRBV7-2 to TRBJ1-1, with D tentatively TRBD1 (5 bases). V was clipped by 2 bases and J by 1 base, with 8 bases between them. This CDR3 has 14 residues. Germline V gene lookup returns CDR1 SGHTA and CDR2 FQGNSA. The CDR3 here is CASSLRTQNTEAFF. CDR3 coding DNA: TGTGCCAGCAGCTTAAGGACACAGAACACTGAAGCTTTCTTT. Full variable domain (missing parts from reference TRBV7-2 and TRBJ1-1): GAGVSQSPSNKVTEKGKDVELRCDPISGHTALYWYRQSLGQGLEFLIYFQGNSAPDKSGLPSDRFSAERTGGSVSTLTIQRTQQEDSAVYLCASSLRTQNTEAFFGQGTRLTVV.

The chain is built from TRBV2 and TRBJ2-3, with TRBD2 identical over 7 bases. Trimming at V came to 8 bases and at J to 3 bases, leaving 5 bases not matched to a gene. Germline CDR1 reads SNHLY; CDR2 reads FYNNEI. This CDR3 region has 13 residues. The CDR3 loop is CASGDYPTDTQYF. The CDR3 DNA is TGTGCCAGCGGGGACTACCCGACAGATACGCAGTATTTT.

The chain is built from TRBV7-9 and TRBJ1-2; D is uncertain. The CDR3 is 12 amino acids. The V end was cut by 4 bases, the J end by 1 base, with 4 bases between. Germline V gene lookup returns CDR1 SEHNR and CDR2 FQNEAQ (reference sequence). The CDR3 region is CASSSGNYGYTF. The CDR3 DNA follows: TGTGCCAGCAGCTCGGGTAACTATGGCTACACCTTC.

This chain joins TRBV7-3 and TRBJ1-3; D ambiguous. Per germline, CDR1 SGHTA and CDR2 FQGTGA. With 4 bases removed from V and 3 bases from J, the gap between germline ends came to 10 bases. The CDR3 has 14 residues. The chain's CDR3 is CASSSDAGGNTIYF. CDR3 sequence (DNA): TGTGCCAGCAGCTCAGACGCCGGTGGAAACACCATATATTTT.

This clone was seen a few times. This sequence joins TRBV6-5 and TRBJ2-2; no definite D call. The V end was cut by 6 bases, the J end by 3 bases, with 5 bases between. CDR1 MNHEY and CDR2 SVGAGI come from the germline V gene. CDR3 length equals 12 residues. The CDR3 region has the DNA TGTGCCAGCAGCCCGGACACCGGGGAGCTGTTTTTT. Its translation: CASSPDTGELFF.

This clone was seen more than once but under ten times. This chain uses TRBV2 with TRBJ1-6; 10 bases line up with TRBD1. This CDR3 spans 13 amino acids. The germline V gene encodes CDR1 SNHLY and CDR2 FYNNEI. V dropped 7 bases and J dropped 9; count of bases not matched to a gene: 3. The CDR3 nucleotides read TGTGCCAGCACCGGGACAGGGGCTTCACCCCTCCACTTT. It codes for CASTGTGASPLHF.

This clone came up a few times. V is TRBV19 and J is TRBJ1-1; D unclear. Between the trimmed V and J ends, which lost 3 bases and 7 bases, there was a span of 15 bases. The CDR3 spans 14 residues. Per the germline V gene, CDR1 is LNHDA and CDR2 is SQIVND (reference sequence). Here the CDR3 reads CASSIRGGINEAFF. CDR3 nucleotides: TGTGCCAGTAGTATCCGCGGAGGAATCAATGAAGCTTTCTTT.

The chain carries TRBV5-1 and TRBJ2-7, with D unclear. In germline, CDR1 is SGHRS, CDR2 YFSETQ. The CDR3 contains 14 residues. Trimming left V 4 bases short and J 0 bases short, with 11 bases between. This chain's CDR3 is CASSERVPSYEQYF. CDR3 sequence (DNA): TGCGCCAGCAGCGAAAGGGTGCCCTCCTACGAGCAGTACTTC.

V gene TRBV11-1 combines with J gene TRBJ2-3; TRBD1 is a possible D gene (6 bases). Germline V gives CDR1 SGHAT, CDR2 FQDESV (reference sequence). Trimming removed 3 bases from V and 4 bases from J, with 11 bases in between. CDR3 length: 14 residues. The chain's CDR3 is CASSFSTGSDTQYF. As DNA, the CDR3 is TGTGCCAGCAGCTTCTCCACAGGGTCAGATACGCAGTATTTT.

The CDR3 protein is CASTSSTQGYYGYTF. DNA for the CDR3: TGTGCCAGCACTTCCTCGACACAGGGGTACTATGGCTACACCTTC. The chain joins TRBV28 to TRBJ1-2, with 7 positions matching TRBD1. This CDR3 is built from 15 residues. Trimming cost V 7 bases and J 3 bases; bases outside gene matches: 11. Germline assignment: CDR1 MDHEN and CDR2 SYDVKM.

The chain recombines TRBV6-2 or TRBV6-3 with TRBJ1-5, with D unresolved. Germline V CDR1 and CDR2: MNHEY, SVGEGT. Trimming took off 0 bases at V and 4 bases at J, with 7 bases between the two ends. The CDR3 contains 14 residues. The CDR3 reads CASSYSNYNQPQHF. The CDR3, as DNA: TGTGCCAGCAGTTACTCGAATTATAATCAGCCCCAGCATTTT.

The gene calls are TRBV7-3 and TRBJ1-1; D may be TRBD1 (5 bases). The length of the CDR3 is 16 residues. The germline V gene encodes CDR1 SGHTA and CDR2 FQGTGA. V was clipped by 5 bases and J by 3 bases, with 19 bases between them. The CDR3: CASSLQGGGIYTEAFF. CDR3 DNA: TGTGCCAGCAGCCTCCAGGGAGGCGGGATTTACACTGAAGCTTTCTTT.

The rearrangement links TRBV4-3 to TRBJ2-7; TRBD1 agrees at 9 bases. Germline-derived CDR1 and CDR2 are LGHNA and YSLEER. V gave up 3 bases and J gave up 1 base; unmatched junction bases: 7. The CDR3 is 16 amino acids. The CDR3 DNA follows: TGCGCCAGCAGCCAGGGAATAGGACAGGGGTCCTACGAGCAGTACTTC. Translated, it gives CASSQGIGQGSYEQYF.

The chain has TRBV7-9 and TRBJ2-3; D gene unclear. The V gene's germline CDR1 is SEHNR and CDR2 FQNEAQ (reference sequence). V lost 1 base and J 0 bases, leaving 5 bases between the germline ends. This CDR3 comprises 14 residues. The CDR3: CASSLVASTDTQYF. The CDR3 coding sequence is TGTGCCAGCAGCTTAGTAGCCAGCACAGATACGCAGTATTTT.

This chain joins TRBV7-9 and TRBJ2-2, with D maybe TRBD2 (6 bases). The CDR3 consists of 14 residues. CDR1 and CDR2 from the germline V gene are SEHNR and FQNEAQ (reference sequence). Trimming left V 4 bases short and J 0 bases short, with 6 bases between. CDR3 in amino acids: CASSWGANTGELFF. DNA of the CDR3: TGTGCCAGCAGCTGGGGGGCGAACACCGGGGAGCTGTTTTTT.

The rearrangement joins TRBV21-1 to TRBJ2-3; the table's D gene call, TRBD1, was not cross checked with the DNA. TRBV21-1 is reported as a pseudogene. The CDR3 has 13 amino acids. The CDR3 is CASNRGITDTQYF. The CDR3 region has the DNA TGTGCCAGCAACAGGGGTATCACAGATACGCAGTATTTT.

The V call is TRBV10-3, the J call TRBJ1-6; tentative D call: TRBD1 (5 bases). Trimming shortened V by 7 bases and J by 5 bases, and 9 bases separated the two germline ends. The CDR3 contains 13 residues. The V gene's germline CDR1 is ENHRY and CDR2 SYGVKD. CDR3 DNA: TGTGCCATCAAAGACAGCCATAATTCACCCCTCCACTTT. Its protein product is CAIKDSHNSPLHF.

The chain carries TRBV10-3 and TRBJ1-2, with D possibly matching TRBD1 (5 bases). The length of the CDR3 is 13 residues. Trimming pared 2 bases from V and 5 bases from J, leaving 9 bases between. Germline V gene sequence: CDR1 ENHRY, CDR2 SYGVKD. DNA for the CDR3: TGTGCCATCAGTGAGGGGACTAGTTATGGCTACACCTTC. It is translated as CAISEGTSYGYTF.

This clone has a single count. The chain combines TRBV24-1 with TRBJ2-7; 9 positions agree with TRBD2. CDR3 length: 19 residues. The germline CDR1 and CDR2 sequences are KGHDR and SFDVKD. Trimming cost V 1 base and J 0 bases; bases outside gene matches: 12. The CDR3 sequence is CATSDLRLAGTIYSYEQYF. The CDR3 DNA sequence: TGTGCCACCAGTGATTTACGGCTAGCGGGGACCATTTACTCCTACGAGCAGTACTTC.

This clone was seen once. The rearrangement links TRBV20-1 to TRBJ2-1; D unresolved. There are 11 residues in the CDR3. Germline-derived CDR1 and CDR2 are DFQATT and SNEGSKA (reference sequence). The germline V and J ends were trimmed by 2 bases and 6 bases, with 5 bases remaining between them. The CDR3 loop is CSARFLNEQFF. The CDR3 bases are TGCAGTGCTAGATTTCTCAATGAGCAGTTCTTC.

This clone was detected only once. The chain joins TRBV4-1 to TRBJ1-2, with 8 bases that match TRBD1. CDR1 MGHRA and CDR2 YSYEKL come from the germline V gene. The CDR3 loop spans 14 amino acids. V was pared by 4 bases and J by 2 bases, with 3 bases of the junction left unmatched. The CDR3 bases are TGCGCCAGCAGCCCCCGGACAGGGAACTATGGCTACACCTTC. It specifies CASSPRTGNYGYTF.

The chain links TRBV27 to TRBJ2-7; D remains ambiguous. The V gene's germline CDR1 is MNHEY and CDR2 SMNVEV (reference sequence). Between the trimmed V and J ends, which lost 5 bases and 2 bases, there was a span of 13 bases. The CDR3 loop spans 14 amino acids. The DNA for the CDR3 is TGTGCCAGCAGTCCCGGACCTACCCCCTACGAGCAGTACTTC. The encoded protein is CASSPGPTPYEQYF.

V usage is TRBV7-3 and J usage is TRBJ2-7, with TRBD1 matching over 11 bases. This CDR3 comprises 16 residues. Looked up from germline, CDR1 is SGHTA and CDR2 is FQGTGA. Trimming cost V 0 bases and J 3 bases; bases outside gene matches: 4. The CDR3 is CASSLTAGTGGYEQYF. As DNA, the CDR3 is TGTGCCAGCAGCTTAACCGCCGGGACAGGGGGCTACGAGCAGTACTTC.